The text below deals with one T cell receptor beta chain. The data stem from a study of T cell changes during pregnancy in multiple sclerosis. Sequencing used immunoSEQ multiplex PCR; TCRdb keeps in-frame clones, though not all of them. Of 35,000 to 45,000 clones listed, around 92% were seen once; the top ten hold about 2%. Germline-derived CDR1 and CDR2 are ENHRY and SYGVKD. There are 14 residues in the CDR3. V lost 10 bases and J lost 7; bases outside the gene matches: 13. The clonotype was recovered from a female donor in good health, enrolled as a control in a pregnancy study. The material was CD4+ T cells from peripheral blood mononuclear cells, obtained after pregnancy. This rearrangement joins TRBV10-3 to TRBJ2-3, with 8 bases aligning to TRBD2. The CDR3 sequence: CATASGTSLNTQYF. CDR3 nucleotide sequence: TGTGCCACCGCGTCCGGGACTAGTTTGAATACGCAGTATTTT.